This T cell receptor (beta chain) appears in the sequencing data of a study of human T cells and chemical hapten exposure. About the research overall: For the roughly 26-week duration of the study, patients were given weekly doses of diphenylcyclopropenone on the scalp. Patches with 0.01% DPC went on the upper back, and the tests were read at 6 days. Study-wide points: Expanded TCRs showed more large CDR3 clusters than pre-sensitization or healthy control sets.

Time point given: patch test 2, 6 weeks after DPC sensitization. Documented treatment: therapeutic diphenylcyclopropenone sensitization with weekly scalp DPC. Comment on this clonotype: Its antigen is undetermined.

The ends lost 5 bases at V and 12 bases at J; junction bases unmatched: 13. Per germline, CDR1 MDHEN and CDR2 SYDVKM. The CDR3 is 14 residues long. TCRdb re-called the RACE reads through MiXCR, storing one row per CDR3 protein. The table has about 110,000 distinct CDR3 sequences, roughly 10% seen once. This chain uses TRBV28 with TRBJ2-1; 7 bases agree with TRBD2. This TCR came from a woman aged 35 to 49 with alopecia areata. Some clones in this sample may be carry-over from other donors' samples. The specimen comprised whole blood, sampled in connection with sensitization to the hapten diphenylcyclopropenone (DPC). Written as DNA, the CDR3 is TGTGCCAGCAGTCCTAACCTTGAGCGGGGAGGGCAGTTCTTC. As protein: CASSPNLERGGQFF.